This is a list of T cell receptor beta chains from one sample in a study of blood T cell repertoires in COVID-19. Data came from immunoSEQ multiplex PCR; TCRdb stores just in-frame clones and leaves some out. The sample has roughly 68,000 clones, approximately 88% seen once. Sequences were obtained from peripheral blood. These receptors all stem from a man in his fifties or sixties with active COVID-19. The CDR3 runs from the conserved cysteine through the conserved F or W. D genes are given only for firm matches. A row's size may be missing; if present it is once, few, many or a size class.

TRBD2,.,TRBJ2-7,TRBV6-2/TRBV6-3,TGTGCCAGCAGTTACCCAAGCGGGAACAATCTCTACGAGCAGTACTTC,CASSYPSGNNLYEQYF
TRBD2,.,TRBJ2-7,TRBV25-1,TGTGCCAGCAGTGAATATGGTACTAGCGGGAGTTACGAGCAGTACTTC,CASSEYGTSGSYEQYF
.,.,TRBJ1-1,TRBV7-2,TGTGCCAGCAGCTTATCGCTGGTCAGGGTGAACACTGAAGCTTTCTTT,CASSLSLVRVNTEAFF
TRBD1,.,TRBJ1-1,TRBV4-2,TGTGCCAGCAGCCCTCTGGACAGGGTGACTGAAGCTTTCTTT,CASSPLDRVTEAFF
.,.,TRBJ1-6,TRBV18,TGTGCCAGCTCACCAAGCTTTAGCGAGAATTCACCCCTCCACTTT,CASSPSFSENSPLHF
.,few,TRBJ2-7,TRBV6-5,TGTGCCAGCAGTTACGCGGGGCACTCCTACGAGCAGTACTTC,CASSYAGHSYEQYF
TRBD2,.,TRBJ2-7,TRBV6-5,TGTGCCGGCCGCGGGGGGGAATCCTACGAGCAGTACTTC,CAGRGGESYEQYF
TRBD2,once,TRBJ2-7,TRBV4-1,TGCGCCAGCAGCCAAGCCTCGAGCGGGATACTCTACGAGCAGTACTTC,CASSQASSGILYEQYF
TRBD2,.,TRBJ2-1,TRBV2,TGTGCCAGCACTGTTAGCGGGTCCTACAATGAGCAGTTCTTC,CASTVSGSYNEQFF
.,.,TRBJ2-1,TRBV2,TGTGCCAGCAGTGAACCCGACAGCTACAATGAGCAGTTCTTC,CASSEPDSYNEQFF
.,.,TRBJ1-1,TRBV30,TGTGCCTGGAGTCCTAGTATCGACAGGACCCACATATTTGAAGCTTTCTTT,CAWSPSIDRTHIFEAFF
TRBD2,few,TRBJ2-2,TRBV3-1/TRBV3-2,TGTGCCAGCAGCTCCGGGACTAGAAAGACTCACAGGGCGGCCGGGGAGCTGTTTTTT,CASSSGTRKTHRAAGELFF
.,.,TRBJ2-7,TRBV3-1/TRBV3-2,TGTGCCAGCAGCCAAGAGGCTAGAGAGCAGTACTTC,CASSQEAREQYF
TRBD2,.,TRBJ2-7,TRBV9,TGTGCCAGCAGCGAGGGACTAGGAATGTACGAGCAGTACTTC,CASSEGLGMYEQYF